The 18 T cell receptor beta chains given below trace back to one sample, sequenced in a study of shared T cell receptors in the human thymus. Assay used: immunoSEQ multiplex PCR; TCRdb lists only in-frame clones, some missing. The sample records more than 550,000 clones, 75% to 90% being singletons. These sequences were also reported in another study, on human thymus T cells.

Source material: thymocytes. The receptor source for this set is a girl in the first two years of life with a congenital heart defect.

V and J are TRBV28 and TRBJ2-2; tentatively, D is TRBD2 (6 bases). V was cut by 3 bases and J by 1 base, with 6 bases left in between. The V gene's germline CDR1 is MDHEN and CDR2 SYDVKM. The CDR3 extends over 14 amino acids. In DNA form, the CDR3 reads TGTGCCAGCAGTTTGGAGGGGAACACCGGGGAGCTGTTTTTT. Translation: CASSLEGNTGELFF.

The chain joins TRBV27 to TRBJ1-5, with a tentative D call TRBD1 (6 bases). CDR1 and CDR2 (germline): MNHEY, SMNVEV (reference sequence). V lost 5 bases, J lost 0 bases, and 11 bases lay in between. The CDR3 is 15 amino acids. This chain's CDR3 is CASSTGISSNQPQHF. For the CDR3, the DNA is TGTGCCAGCAGTACAGGGATCTCTAGCAATCAGCCCCAGCATTTT.

This clone has a single count. The rearrangement uses TRBV7-6 and TRBJ2-5; TRBD1 aligns across 8 bases. The V and J ends lost 5 bases and 4 bases, in that order; junction bases with no gene match: 9. The CDR3 loop spans 15 amino acids. CDR1 SGHVS and CDR2 FNYEAQ come from the germline V gene. CDR3 protein: CASSLVGQAGETQYF. The CDR3 bases are TGTGCCAGCAGCCTGGTGGGACAGGCGGGAGAGACCCAGTACTTC.

The chain couples TRBV12-5 to TRBJ2-2, with 8 bases identical to TRBD2. Germline values: CDR1 LGHNT, CDR2 FRNRAP. Trimming removed 4 bases from V and 4 bases from J; junction bases left unmatched: 5. CDR3 length equals 15 residues. The CDR3 sequence is CASGSSSGPTGELFF. The CDR3 DNA reads as TGTGCTAGTGGTTCCTCTAGCGGGCCCACCGGGGAGCTGTTTTTT.

The chain employs TRBV23-1 and TRBJ2-7; D is ambiguous. TRBV23-1 is flagged as an ORF with uncertain function. The CDR3 is 14 amino acids. Trimming pared 2 bases from V and 5 bases from J, leaving 13 bases between. For the CDR3, the DNA is TGCGCCAGCAGTCAAAACCCCACTGTCCACGAGCAGTACTTC. Translating gives CASSQNPTVHEQYF.

The chain couples TRBV30 to TRBJ1-1; 7 bases are shared with TRBD1. Germline lookup yields CDR1 GTSNPN and CDR2 SVGIG (reference sequence). The CDR3 has 17 amino acids. Losses at the gene ends were 0 bases for V and 1 base for J; bases not matched to a gene: 11. This CDR3 is CAWSVVPLDRENTEAFF. In DNA, the CDR3 is TGTGCCTGGAGTGTTGTTCCCCTTGACAGGGAGAACACTGAAGCTTTCTTT.

This chain uses TRBV20-1 with TRBJ1-1; D is possibly TRBD1 (6 bases). In germline, CDR1 is DFQATT, CDR2 SNEGSKA (reference sequence). This CDR3 is 11 amino acids long. V lost 1 base to trimming and J lost 6 bases, with 6 bases between them. The CDR3, as DNA: TGCAGTGCTAGAGGACAGGCTGAAGCTTTCTTT. Amino acid sequence: CSARGQAEAFF.

The genes are TRBV5-1 and TRBJ2-1; 9 bases are a match to TRBD2. J gave up 0 bases and V 4 bases, and 11 bases lay outside the gene matches. The CDR3 contains 18 residues. In germline, CDR1 is SGHRS, CDR2 YFSETQ. CDR3 region: CASSRPGLAMSSYNEQFF. Here the CDR3 DNA reads TGCGCCAGCAGCAGGCCGGGACTAGCCATGAGCTCCTACAATGAGCAGTTCTTC. The complete variable domain, with remaining parts taken from reference TRBV5-1 and TRBJ2-1, reads KAGVTQTPRYLIKTRGQQVTLSCSPISGHRSVSWYQQTPGQGLQFLFEYFSETQRNKGNFPGRFSGRQFSNSRSEMNVSTLELGDSALYLCASSRPGLAMSSYNEQFFGPGTRLTVL.

The chain joins TRBV10-2 to TRBJ1-2; 7 bases agree with TRBD1. The V gene's germline CDR1 is WSHSY and CDR2 SAAADI. This CDR3 has 16 residues. With 0 bases clipped from V and 2 bases from J, the junction kept 6 bases outside the gene matches. The CDR3 sequence is CASSESGDRRNYGYTF. In DNA form, the CDR3 reads TGCGCCAGCAGTGAGTCGGGGGACAGACGAAACTATGGCTACACCTTC.

The J gene is TRBJ1-5, the V gene TRBV5-6; D gene unclear. CDR1 is SGHDT and CDR2 is YYEEEE in the germline V gene. The CDR3 covers 14 residues. Trimming stripped 9 bases from V and 0 bases from J, with 13 bases between. CDR3 nucleotide sequence: TGTGCCAACACCGGGAAGGTTAGCAATCAGCCCCAGCATTTT. Amino acid sequence: CANTGKVSNQPQHF.

The rearrangement links TRBV5-6 to TRBJ1-2; TRBD1 is a possible D gene (5 bases). V lost 0 bases to trimming and J lost 1 base, with 10 bases between them. CDR3 length equals 15 residues. Germline lookup yields CDR1 SGHDT and CDR2 YYEEEE. CDR3 sequence: CASSLAGGDNYGYTF. CDR3 DNA sequence: TGTGCCAGCAGCTTGGCGGGGGGAGATAACTATGGCTACACCTTC.

The chain has TRBV10-2 and TRBJ2-1; 11 nucleotides match TRBD2. The CDR3 sequence is 16 residues long. The germline V gene has CDR1 WSHSY and CDR2 SAAADI. V shed 6 bases, J shed 5 bases, and the junction held 9 bases outside the gene matches. The CDR3 reads CASRGIAGGPDNEQFF. The CDR3 DNA is TGCGCCAGCAGGGGCATAGCGGGAGGGCCGGACAATGAGCAGTTCTTC.

The rearrangement uses TRBV4-1 and TRBJ1-2, with D maybe TRBD1 (6 bases). V lost 3 bases and J 6 bases, leaving 11 bases between the germline ends. The CDR3 has 13 amino acids. Germline V gives CDR1 MGHRA, CDR2 YSYEKL. CDR3 nucleotide sequence: TGCGCCAGCAGCCATCCTAACAGGGATGGCTACACCTTC. This sequence encodes CASSHPNRDGYTF.

The chain employs TRBV10-1 and TRBJ2-7; D is unclear. V was pared by 9 bases and J by 3 bases, with 15 bases between. The V gene's germline CDR1 is WNHNN and CDR2 SYGVQD (reference sequence). This CDR3 has 13 residues. CDR3 sequence: CASPAAQNYEQYF. The CDR3 DNA reads TGCGCCAGTCCGGCAGCGCAGAACTACGAGCAGTACTTC.

The J gene is TRBJ2-7, the V gene TRBV7-2, with TRBD1 matching over 8 bases. The CDR3 consists of 16 residues. In germline, CDR1 is SGHTA, CDR2 FQGNSA. V lost 0 bases, J lost 7 bases, and 11 bases stayed unmatched. In DNA, the CDR3 is TGTGCCAGCAGCTTAGCGCGGGCAGGGGGCGCGTGGGAGCAGTACTTC. Translated: CASSLARAGGAWEQYF.

This clone was picked up one time. This sequence joins TRBV10-2 and TRBJ2-2; 7 bases line up with TRBD1. The V gene's germline CDR1 is WSHSY and CDR2 SAAADI. The CDR3 runs to 15 residues. Trimming removed 6 bases from V and 1 base from J; junction bases left unmatched: 5. This chain's CDR3 is CASRWDSENTGELFF. CDR3 coding DNA: TGCGCCAGCAGATGGGACAGCGAGAACACCGGGGAGCTGTTTTTT.

The gene calls are TRBV28 and TRBJ2-7, with D tentatively TRBD1 (5 bases). V lost 4 bases and J lost 2, with 6 bases in between. The CDR3 length is 12 residues. Germline values: CDR1 MDHEN, CDR2 SYDVKM. CDR3 coding DNA: TGTGCCAGCAGTTACAGGCCCTACGAGCAGTACTTC. As protein: CASSYRPYEQYF.

The chain recombines TRBV25-1 with TRBJ1-2; 11 bases are shared with TRBD1. The CDR3 runs to 17 residues. CDR1 and CDR2 (germline): MGHDK, SYGVNS. Unmatched junction bases numbered 11, after V lost 2 bases and J lost 6 bases. Here the CDR3 DNA reads TGTGCCAGCAGTGAAGATGATTCACGGACAGGGGGCAATGGCTACACCTTC. It encodes CASSEDDSRTGGNGYTF.